Following are 5 T cell receptor beta chains from one sample sequenced in a study of vaccination and CD4 T cells after COVID-19. Treatment: approximately 10-day PBMC culture with coronavirus spike peptide pools or control peptides (ViraFEST assay). With the Oncomine TCR Beta short-read assay, DNA from cultured CD4+ T cells was sequenced. TCRdb processed the PCR reads anew with MiXCR; each CDR3 protein has one entry. The top ten hold 8.5% to 12% of the sample, which has more than 13,000 distinct CDR3 sequences, under 50% seen once. No antigens are known for them. Sequencing was carried out using CD4+ T cells from blood, cultured in vitro. Receptors were obtained from a human donor who had recovered from COVID-19.

The chain couples TRBV10-2 to TRBJ2-3; 10 bases align to TRBD1. Per germline, CDR1 WSHSY and CDR2 SAAADI. J was trimmed by 2 bases and V by 6 bases; bases with no gene match: 14. This CDR3 is built from 18 residues. The CDR3 is CASSYDPGQGLPTDTQYF. CDR3 DNA: TGCGCCAGCAGCTACGACCCGGGACAGGGGCTTCCCACAGATACGCAGTATTTT.

This clonotype is labeled as medium-sized (0.01 to 0.1%). The chain joins TRBV20-1 to TRBJ1-5; D perhaps matches TRBD1 (6 bases). V dropped 3 bases and J dropped 6 bases, with 15 bases sitting between them. The germline CDR1 and CDR2 sequences are DFQATT and SNEGSKA (reference sequence). The CDR3 spans 14 residues. DNA for the CDR3: TGCAGTGCTAGTGAGGGGGGACGGGGTCAGCCCCAGCATTTT. This gives the protein CSASEGGRGQPQHF.

This clonotype occurred a few times. This chain connects TRBV6-5 to TRBJ1-5, with D unclear. The CDR3 extends over 12 amino acids. V dropped 3 bases and J dropped 7 bases, with 7 bases sitting between them. CDR1 and CDR2 (germline): MNHEY, SVGAGI. The CDR3 DNA sequence: TGTGCCAGCAGTTATCTGGGGCAGCCCCAGCATTTT. Residues: CASSYLGQPQHF.

The genes are TRBV11-1 and TRBJ2-3; D not certain. The CDR3 spans 14 residues. The V end lost 6 bases, the J end lost 2 bases, and 12 bases lay between the germline ends. In germline, CDR1 is SGHAT, CDR2 FQDESV (reference sequence). In DNA, the CDR3 is TGTGCCAGCAGTCCTCAAAGCCTCACAGATACGCAGTATTTT. It is translated as CASSPQSLTDTQYF.

The V gene is TRBV10-3, the J gene TRBJ1-2; 8 bases align to TRBD1. Trimming cost V 5 bases and J 7 bases; bases outside gene matches: 6. This CDR3 contains 13 residues. The germline gives CDR1 ENHRY, CDR2 SYGVKD. The DNA for the CDR3 is TGTGCCATCAGTTTACAGGGGGAAGCTGGCTACACCTTC. This translates into CAISLQGEAGYTF.